A selection of T cell receptor beta chains follows, all from one sample in a study of graft-versus-host responses after intestinal transplantation. Antigens for these TCRs are unknown. The data were produced by immunoSEQ multiplex PCR, yet TCRdb's version contains in-frame clones alone and is incomplete. The table records 75,000 to 100,000 clones, roughly four fifths of them present only once. The sample was unstimulated CD8+ T cells sorted from spleen or lymph node cells, taken before intestinal transplant. These receptors were collected from a human donor who received an intestinal transplant. Both conserved end residues are part of each CDR3. The D gene is left open where the match is weak. Not all rows give a size; the values are once, few, many and, for expanded clones, a class.

d_call: TRBD1
clone_size: few
v_call: TRBV5-4
j_call: TRBJ1-2
cdr3_nt: TGTGCCAGCAGCTTCCGAGGACAGGGCATGGGCTACACCTTC
cdr3_aa: CASSFRGQGMGYTF

d_call: TRBD2
clone_size: NA
v_call: TRBV29-1
j_call: TRBJ2-2
cdr3_nt: TGCAGCGTTGAGATAGCGGGGAGCGCCGGGGAGCTGTTTTTT
cdr3_aa: CSVEIAGSAGELFF

d_call: NA
clone_size: NA
v_call: TRBV7-3
j_call: TRBJ2-1
cdr3_nt: TGTGCCAGCAGCTTAAGCCATGAGACAGCTTACAATGAGCAGTTCTTC
cdr3_aa: CASSLSHETAYNEQFF

d_call: NA
clone_size: NA
v_call: TRBV5-6
j_call: TRBJ2-3
cdr3_nt: TGTGCCAGCAGCTTTCGACTCAGGGCAATAAGCACAGATACGCAGTATTTT
cdr3_aa: CASSFRLRAISTDTQYF

d_call: NA
clone_size: NA
v_call: TRBV19
j_call: TRBJ2-1
cdr3_nt: TGTGCCAGTAGTATCCCGCGGGGGCAGAGCTCCTACAATGAGCAGTTCTTC
cdr3_aa: CASSIPRGQSSYNEQFF

d_call: NA
clone_size: NA
v_call: TRBV6-5
j_call: TRBJ2-7
cdr3_nt: TGTGCCAGCGGGGGCGGGGGACCCCTTGGGCAGTACTTC
cdr3_aa: CASGGGGPLGQYF

d_call: TRBD1
clone_size: NA
v_call: TRBV4-2
j_call: TRBJ1-2
cdr3_nt: TGTGCCAGCAGCCAAGATCAGGGGGACAGGGTACGTGGCTACACCTTC
cdr3_aa: CASSQDQGDRVRGYTF

d_call: TRBD2
clone_size: NA
v_call: TRBV9
j_call: TRBJ2-7
cdr3_nt: TGTGCCAGCAGCAAAGGGGAGCGGGAGGACGACTACGAGCAGTACTTC
cdr3_aa: CASSKGEREDDYEQYF

d_call: NA
clone_size: once
v_call: TRBV7-7
j_call: TRBJ2-5
cdr3_nt: TGTGCCAGCAGCCCCAGGAGTCAGCAAGAGACCCAGTACTTC
cdr3_aa: CASSPRSQQETQYF

d_call: TRBD2
clone_size: NA
v_call: TRBV6-5
j_call: TRBJ2-3
cdr3_nt: TGTGCCAGCAGTGGACTAGCGGGGGGCACAGATACGCAGTATTTT
cdr3_aa: CASSGLAGGTDTQYF

d_call: TRBD2
clone_size: NA
v_call: TRBV6-1
j_call: TRBJ2-1
cdr3_nt: TGTGCCAGCAGCCCCGGACTAGCGGGAGAGAATGAGCAGTTCTTC
cdr3_aa: CASSPGLAGENEQFF

d_call: NA
clone_size: NA
v_call: TRBV7-2
j_call: TRBJ2-2
cdr3_nt: TGTGCCAGCAGCTCCCCGGGGGTGGTCACCGGGGAGCTGTTTTTT
cdr3_aa: CASSSPGVVTGELFF

d_call: NA
clone_size: NA
v_call: TRBV9
j_call: TRBJ2-7
cdr3_nt: TGTGCCAGCAGCGTAGGGGGTAACGAGCAGTACTTC
cdr3_aa: CASSVGGNEQYF

d_call: NA
clone_size: NA
v_call: TRBV7-2
j_call: TRBJ2-3
cdr3_nt: TGTGCCAGCAGCTTAGTTAGTTTGATCGGAGATACGCAGTATTTT
cdr3_aa: CASSLVSLIGDTQYF

d_call: NA
clone_size: NA
v_call: TRBV6-6
j_call: TRBJ1-5
cdr3_nt: TGTGCCAGCAGTTATGGTTTCGATCAGCCCCAGCATTTT
cdr3_aa: CASSYGFDQPQHF

d_call: NA
clone_size: NA
v_call: TRBV5-6
j_call: TRBJ1-4
cdr3_nt: TGTGCCAGCAGCCTCTATAATGAAAAACTGTTTTTT
cdr3_aa: CASSLYNEKLFF

d_call: NA
clone_size: NA
v_call: TRBV19
j_call: TRBJ1-1
cdr3_nt: TGTGCCAGTAGTATGACAGCGCGCAACACTGAAGCTTTCTTT
cdr3_aa: CASSMTARNTEAFF

d_call: TRBD1
clone_size: NA
v_call: TRBV2
j_call: TRBJ1-6
cdr3_nt: TGTGCCAGCAGAGGGGGCGCGTACTCACCCCTCCACTTT
cdr3_aa: CASRGGAYSPLHF

d_call: NA
clone_size: NA
v_call: TRBV6-4
j_call: TRBJ2-3
cdr3_nt: TGTGCCAGCAGTGAGGGGGGGCCCACAGATACGCAGTATTTT
cdr3_aa: CASSEGGPTDTQYF

d_call: TRBD1
clone_size: NA
v_call: TRBV6-5
j_call: TRBJ2-7
cdr3_nt: TGTGCCAGCAGTTTCACCGGGACAGACGAGCAGTACTTC
cdr3_aa: CASSFTGTDEQYF

d_call: NA
clone_size: NA
v_call: TRBV5-1
j_call: TRBJ2-7
cdr3_nt: TGCGCCAGCAGCTTGACAGGCGGAATCGAGCAGTACTTC
cdr3_aa: CASSLTGGIEQYF

d_call: TRBD1
clone_size: NA
v_call: TRBV9
j_call: TRBJ1-1
cdr3_nt: TGTGCCAGCAGTCCTATTACAGGGGGTACCTACACTGAAGCTTTCTTT
cdr3_aa: CASSPITGGTYTEAFF

d_call: NA
clone_size: NA
v_call: TRBV5-6
j_call: TRBJ2-7
cdr3_nt: TGTGCCAGCAGCAACAGGGTTTCCTACGAGCAGTACTTC
cdr3_aa: CASSNRVSYEQYF

d_call: NA
clone_size: NA
v_call: TRBV7-9
j_call: TRBJ2-7
cdr3_nt: TGTGCCAGCAGCTTAGTCGTGTGGGACGAGCAGTACTTC
cdr3_aa: CASSLVVWDEQYF

d_call: NA
clone_size: NA
v_call: TRBV27
j_call: TRBJ1-1
cdr3_nt: TGTGCCAGCAGTTTTTACAGGGACGGGATAGAAGCTTTCTTT
cdr3_aa: CASSFYRDGIEAFF

d_call: NA
clone_size: NA
v_call: TRBV10-2
j_call: TRBJ1-6
cdr3_nt: TGCGCCAGCAGTGAGAGGCAGCGGCCCTTGCCCCTCCACTTT
cdr3_aa: CASSERQRPLPLHF

d_call: NA
clone_size: once
v_call: TRBV5-3
j_call: TRBJ2-1
cdr3_nt: TGTGCCAGAAGCCACAGGGCCCCACGGAAGTTCTTC
cdr3_aa: CARSHRAPRKFF

d_call: NA
clone_size: NA
v_call: TRBV14
j_call: TRBJ1-1
cdr3_nt: TGTGCCAGCAGCCAAGAACATGGTTTTTACACTGAAGCTTTCTTT
cdr3_aa: CASSQEHGFYTEAFF

d_call: NA
clone_size: NA
v_call: TRBV6-6
j_call: TRBJ1-2
cdr3_nt: TGTGCCAGCAGTTACTCGATCGGGGCTTTTGGCTACACCTTC
cdr3_aa: CASSYSIGAFGYTF

d_call: TRBD2
clone_size: NA
v_call: TRBV2
j_call: TRBJ2-5
cdr3_nt: TGTGCCAGCAGTGAGCCCCTAGCGGGGGTCCAAGAGACCCAGTACTTC
cdr3_aa: CASSEPLAGVQETQYF

d_call: NA
clone_size: NA
v_call: TRBV28
j_call: TRBJ2-5
cdr3_nt: TGTGCCAGCAGTTCCCGGCAAGAGACCCAGTACTTC
cdr3_aa: CASSSRQETQYF

d_call: NA
clone_size: few
v_call: TRBV10-3
j_call: TRBJ2-7
cdr3_nt: TGTGCCATCAGTGAACGGGAGGGGGACAGGCGCTACGAGCAGTACTTC
cdr3_aa: CAISEREGDRRYEQYF

d_call: TRBD1
clone_size: NA
v_call: TRBV27
j_call: TRBJ2-7
cdr3_nt: TGTGCCAGCAGTTTTCGGACAGGGGACTACGAGCAGTACTTC
cdr3_aa: CASSFRTGDYEQYF

d_call: TRBD2
clone_size: NA
v_call: TRBV6-5
j_call: TRBJ2-7
cdr3_nt: TGTGCCAGCAGTTACGGTGCTAGCGGCCTGGGGGAGCAGTACTTC
cdr3_aa: CASSYGASGLGEQYF

d_call: NA
clone_size: NA
v_call: TRBV2
j_call: TRBJ1-5
cdr3_nt: TGTGCCAGCAATCGGGTGGCCAATCAGCCCCAGCATTTT
cdr3_aa: CASNRVANQPQHF

d_call: TRBD1
clone_size: NA
v_call: TRBV6-4
j_call: TRBJ1-2
cdr3_nt: TGTGCCAGCAGTGACTCCGGGGACAGTCCCTATGGCTACACCTTC
cdr3_aa: CASSDSGDSPYGYTF

d_call: TRBD2
clone_size: NA
v_call: TRBV9
j_call: TRBJ2-1
cdr3_nt: TGTGCCAGCAGCCCCCAGGGGCTAGCGGGGGGGACTGAGCAGTTCTTC
cdr3_aa: CASSPQGLAGGTEQFF

d_call: TRBD2
clone_size: NA
v_call: TRBV5-1
j_call: TRBJ2-1
cdr3_nt: TGCGCCAGCAGCTTGGTGACTAGCGGCTACAATGAGCAGTTCTTC
cdr3_aa: CASSLVTSGYNEQFF

d_call: NA
clone_size: NA
v_call: TRBV7-9
j_call: TRBJ2-1
cdr3_nt: TGTGCCAGCACCCTAGTTGGGGTAACCTACAATGAGCAGTTCTTC
cdr3_aa: CASTLVGVTYNEQFF

d_call: NA
clone_size: NA
v_call: TRBV9
j_call: TRBJ1-2
cdr3_nt: TGTGCCAGCAGCGTAACAGAGAACTATGGCTACACCTTC
cdr3_aa: CASSVTENYGYTF

d_call: NA
clone_size: NA
v_call: TRBV27
j_call: TRBJ1-1
cdr3_nt: TGTGCCAACAGTCCATTGGGGGGAACTGAAGCTTTCTTT
cdr3_aa: CANSPLGGTEAFF

d_call: NA
clone_size: NA
v_call: TRBV4-1
j_call: TRBJ2-1
cdr3_nt: TGCGCCAGCAGCCAAGATCCCGGGCTCTACAATGAGCAGTTCTTC
cdr3_aa: CASSQDPGLYNEQFF

d_call: TRBD1
clone_size: NA
v_call: TRBV7-6
j_call: TRBJ2-7
cdr3_nt: TGTGCCAGCAGCTTAGTCCAGACAGGGATAAAACAAAATGGCGAGCAGTACTTC
cdr3_aa: CASSLVQTGIKQNGEQYF

d_call: NA
clone_size: NA
v_call: TRBV13
j_call: TRBJ2-2
cdr3_nt: TGTGCCAGCAGCCCCGACCGATACACCGGGGAGCTGTTTTTT
cdr3_aa: CASSPDRYTGELFF

d_call: NA
clone_size: NA
v_call: TRBV6-1
j_call: TRBJ2-1
cdr3_nt: TGTGCCAGCAGTGAAGTCGCTATGGGTCTTGCGCGGGCAGGGAGATACAATGAGCAGTTCTTC
cdr3_aa: CASSEVAMGLARAGRYNEQFF